This T cell receptor beta chain was sequenced for a study of blood T cell repertoires in COVID-19. Whole-study context: Acute and convalescent COVID-19 specimens originated in the United States, Italy and Spain. The analysed material was cDNA or gDNA that came from T cells, B-cell-depleted T cells, or PBMCs.

Authors' processing steps: Using reference gene primer amplification, nucleated cell counts were estimated. Some clones are missing from TCRdb's copy, which holds only in-frame ones; the method was immunoSEQ multiplex PCR. V and J calls plus clone size are reproduced from that table; the DNA served to infer D and trimming. The sample includes approximately 200,000 clones, about 85% of them seen just once. The CDR3 runs 15 residues. V was clipped by 0 bases and J by 0 bases, with 8 bases between them. The V gene's germline CDR1 is SGHRS and CDR2 YFSETQ. The material sequenced was peripheral blood. The rearrangement links TRBV5-1 to TRBJ2-3; D may be TRBD1 (6 bases). This sequence originates from a man aged 35 to 55 with acute or convalescent COVID-19. CDR3: CASSLGTESTDTQYF. The CDR3 nucleotides are TGCGCCAGCAGCTTGGGGACAGAAAGCACAGATACGCAGTATTTT.